This TCR beta chain stems from a study of identical twins. Germline-derived CDR1 and CDR2 are MRHNA and SNTAGT. V was trimmed by 3 bases and J by 1 base, leaving 6 bases between them. The CDR3 is made up of 14 amino acids. TCRdb re-analysed the 5' RACE reads in MiXCR, keeping a single row per CDR3 protein. Altogether roughly 240,000 distinct CDR3 sequences are present, 6.5% to 9% being singletons, with the ten largest covering around 5.4%. The same data also went into a second study, on yellow fever vaccine responses in identical twins. That study adds: Twins showed a vaccine T cell response that reportedly seemed partly convergent, partly personalized.

The TCR originated in a woman aged 18-29 years in good health. This chain joins TRBV6-4 and TRBJ2-2, with D uncertain. The material sequenced was CD8+ T cells sorted from blood. The CDR3, as DNA: TGTGCCAGCAGTGATGGGGAGAACACCGGGGAGCTGTTTTTT. Its protein product is CASSDGENTGELFF.